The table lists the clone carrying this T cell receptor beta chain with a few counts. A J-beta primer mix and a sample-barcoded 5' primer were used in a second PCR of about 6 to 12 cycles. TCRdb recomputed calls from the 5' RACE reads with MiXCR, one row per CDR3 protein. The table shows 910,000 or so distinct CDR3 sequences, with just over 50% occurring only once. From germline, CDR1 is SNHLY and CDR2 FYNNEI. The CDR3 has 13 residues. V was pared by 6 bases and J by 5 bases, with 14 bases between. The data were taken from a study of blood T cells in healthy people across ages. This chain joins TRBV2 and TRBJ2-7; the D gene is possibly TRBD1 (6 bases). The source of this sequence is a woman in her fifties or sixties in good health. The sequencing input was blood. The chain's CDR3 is CASRPGTKHEQYF. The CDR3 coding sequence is TGTGCCAGCAGACCTGGGACAAAGCACGAGCAGTACTTC. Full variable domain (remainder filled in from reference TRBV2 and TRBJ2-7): EPEVTQTPSHQVTQMGQEVILRCVPISNHLYFYWYRQILGQKVEFLVSFYNNEISEKSEIFDDQFSVERPDGSNFTLKIRSTKLEDSAMYFCASRPGTKHEQYFGPGTRLTVT.